The 6 T cell receptor beta chains presented below share a single source sample, sequenced in a study of cytomegalovirus exposure and HLA in healthy donors. It was with 60 Vbeta and 13 Jbeta primers that the PCR ran. Clones were sequenced by immunoSEQ multiplex PCR, and TCRdb holds only the in-frame ones, with some missing. The sample records about 160,000 clones, around 76% being singletons. The sequencing input was PBMCs. The receptors come from a man aged 55 to 70 in good health and CMV-seronegative.

The rearrangement uses TRBV4-1 and TRBJ1-6; the match to TRBD1 covers 8 bases. CDR1 and CDR2 from the germline V gene are MGHRA and YSYEKL. The CDR3 runs 16 residues. Trimming cost V 4 bases and J 5 bases; bases outside gene matches: 7. The CDR3 is CASSLGQGVDNSPLHF. CDR3 DNA sequence: TGCGCCAGCAGCCTCGGACAGGGCGTCGATAATTCACCCCTCCACTTT.

This chain connects TRBV6-4 to TRBJ2-1, with 7 bases identical to TRBD2. Germline CDR1 and CDR2: MRHNA and SNTAGT. J was trimmed by 5 bases and V by 6 bases; bases with no gene match: 4. This CDR3 is 13 amino acids long. In DNA, the CDR3 is TGTGCCAGCAGCCGACTAGCTAACAATGAGCAGTTCTTC. This encodes CASSRLANNEQFF.

The rearrangement links TRBV11-2 to TRBJ2-7; TRBD2 aligns across 12 bases. There are 16 residues in the CDR3. The germline V gene encodes CDR1 SGHAT and CDR2 FQNNGV. V trimming: 5 bases; J trimming: 5 bases; junction bases outside the gene matches: 10. The CDR3 protein is CASSPDPTSGRNEQYF. In nucleotides, the CDR3 is TGTGCCAGCAGCCCCGACCCGACTAGCGGGAGAAACGAGCAGTACTTC.

This chain uses TRBV27 with TRBJ2-5; maybe TRBD2 (5 bases). The CDR3 consists of 12 residues. The ends were cut back, 5 bases at V and 4 bases at J, with 8 bases in the middle. CDR1 MNHEY and CDR2 SMNVEV come from the germline V gene (reference sequence). CDR3 nucleotide sequence: TGTGCCAGCAGTAGCGGAGGAGAGACCCAGTACTTC. Translation gives CASSSGGETQYF.

This clone appeared once. The V gene is TRBV9, the J gene TRBJ1-1, with D possibly being TRBD1 (6 bases). This CDR3 is 14 amino acids long. Germline CDR1 reads SGDLS; CDR2 reads YYNGEE. Trimming removed 0 bases from V and 4 bases from J, with 10 bases in between. The CDR3 DNA is TGTGCCAGCAGCGTAGTGGGGGGGCTCACTGAAGCTTTCTTT. Translated: CASSVVGGLTEAFF.

The chain carries TRBV5-8 and TRBJ2-3; 9 bases are a match to TRBD1. With V trimmed by 0 bases and J by 4 bases, 6 bases remained unmatched. The CDR3 is made up of 16 amino acids. Germline assignment: CDR1 SGHTS and CDR2 YDEGEE. CDR3 region: CASSLGDRALADTQYF. CDR3 coding DNA: TGTGCCAGCAGCTTGGGGGACAGGGCCCTGGCAGATACGCAGTATTTT.